The rows below give T cell receptor beta chains drawn from one sample of a study of breast tumors, draining lymph nodes, adjacent tissues. TCRdb ran MiXCR on the multiplex PCR reads and lists one entry per CDR3 protein. The table has approximately 150,000 distinct CDR3 sequences, about 34% seen once; the top ten hold around 4%. Input material: axillary lymph node tissue. The receptors were gathered from a female donor with breast cancer. Some clones in this sample may be carry-over from other donors' samples. CDR3s include the opening cysteine and the closing phenylalanine or tryptophan. A D gene is named only where the DNA matches it firmly. Rows give clone size only sometimes, using once, few, many, or a class for an expanded clone.

many	TRBV27	-	TRBJ2-1	CASSVTPGSYNEQFF	TGTGCCAGCAGTGTAACTCCCGGTTCCTACAATGAGCAGTTCTTC
many	TRBV11-3	-	TRBJ2-5	CASSLYGTQETQYF	TGTGCCAGCAGCTTATACGGGACACAAGAGACCCAGTACTTC
-	TRBV2	TRBD2	TRBJ2-5	CASSDGLAGLPGTQYF	TGTGCCAGCAGTGATGGACTAGCGGGACTGCCTGGGACCCAGTACTTC
many	TRBV30	-	TRBJ1-5	CAWSLGLSNQPQHF	TGTGCCTGGAGTCTCGGCCTCAGCAATCAGCCCCAGCATTTT
-	TRBV6-5	-	TRBJ1-1	CASSSPIGQAFF	TGTGCCAGCAGTTCCCCGATAGGGCAGGCTTTCTTT
-	TRBV27	-	TRBJ1-2	CASRNARWRKIYGYTF	TGTGCCAGCAGAAATGCAAGGTGGAGAAAGATCTATGGCTACACCTTC
many	TRBV29-1	-	TRBJ1-3	CSVKSGNTIYF	TGCAGCGTAAAAAGCGGAAACACCATATATTTT
few	TRBV5-6	-	TRBJ2-4	CASSFGTQNIQYF	TGTGCCAGCAGTTTCGGCACACAAAACATTCAGTACTTC
many	TRBV6-6	TRBD1	TRBJ2-7	CASKTRTGGSYEQYF	TGTGCCAGCAAAACAAGGACAGGGGGTTCCTACGAGCAGTACTTC
many	TRBV27	TRBD1	TRBJ1-6	CASSLSRQGHSPLHF	TGTGCCAGCAGTTTATCGAGACAGGGACATTCACCCCTCCACTTT
once	TRBV20-1	TRBD2	TRBJ2-3	CSARATSGYTQYF	TGCAGTGCTAGAGCGACTAGCGGATATACGCAGTATTTT
few	TRBV5-5	-	TRBJ1-1	CASSLPGANTEAFF	TGTGCCAGCAGCTTGCCGGGGGCGAACACTGAAGCTTTCTTT
many	TRBV12-3/TRBV12-4	-	TRBJ1-6	CASSSGRARNSPLHF	TGTGCCAGCAGTTCAGGCAGGGCCCGAAATTCACCCCTCCACTTT
-	TRBV30	-	TRBJ1-1	CAWSPVNTEAFF	TGTGCCTGGTCCCCGGTGAACACTGAAGCTTTCTTT
-	TRBV9	TRBD2	TRBJ2-1	CASSSGGGQDEQFF	TGTGCCAGCAGTAGCGGGGGGGGCCAGGATGAGCAGTTCTTC
-	TRBV10-3	-	TRBJ1-1	CAISVNGGSTEAFF	TGTGCCATCAGTGTAAATGGTGGAAGCACTGAAGCTTTCTTT
-	TRBV20-1	-	TRBJ2-7	CSASSGRQAGVYEQYF	TGCAGTGCCAGTAGTGGTAGACAGGCCGGGGTCTACGAGCAGTACTTC
-	TRBV7-9	TRBD2	TRBJ2-1	CASSAAGASYNEQFF	TGTGCCAGCAGCGCAGCGGGAGCCTCCTACAATGAGCAGTTCTTC
many	TRBV24-1	TRBD2	TRBJ2-3	CATSDWGGSSMDTQYF	TGTGCCACCAGTGATTGGGGGGGGAGTTCAATGGATACGCAGTATTTT
many	TRBV15	-	TRBJ1-3	CATSPGDAKSSGNTIYF	TGTGCCACCAGCCCAGGGGACGCCAAAAGCTCTGGAAACACCATATATTTT
many	TRBV6-5	-	TRBJ2-1	CASSFSSALARNNEQFF	TGTGCCAGCAGTTTCTCCTCCGCGCTAGCGAGAAACAATGAGCAGTTCTTC
many	TRBV28	TRBD1	TRBJ2-7	CASSRQGSGYEQYF	TGTGCCAGCAGTCGACAGGGCTCCGGATACGAGCAGTACTTC
many	TRBV6-2/TRBV6-3	TRBD1	TRBJ2-7	CASRPGTGREQYF	TGTGCCAGCAGACCTGGGACAGGGCGGGAGCAGTACTTC
many	TRBV5-6	TRBD1	TRBJ2-1	CASSWDREDEQFF	TGTGCCAGCAGCTGGGACAGGGAGGATGAGCAGTTCTTC
-	TRBV6-2/TRBV6-3	TRBD2	TRBJ2-1	CASSLGLVEQFF	TGTGCCAGCAGTCTTGGACTAGTCGAGCAGTTCTTC
-	TRBV6-9	-	TRBJ2-7	CANSEYDQYF	TGTGCCAACAGTGAATACGACCAGTACTTC
few	TRBV6-1	-	TRBJ2-7	CASRHRGDREQYF	TGTGCCAGCAGACATAGAGGGGACCGCGAGCAGTACTTC
many	TRBV20-1	TRBD1	TRBJ1-5	CSARGGRGLNQPQHF	TGCAGTGCTAGAGGGGGCAGGGGGCTTAATCAGCCCCAGCATTTT
-	TRBV7-3	TRBD2	TRBJ2-7	CASSSFQGLAASYEQYF	TGTGCCAGCAGCTCTTTTCAGGGACTAGCGGCTTCCTACGAGCAGTACTTC